The T cell receptor beta chain under discussion was sequenced for a study of T cells in Graves' hyperthyroidism and ophthalmopathy. Findings and limits, study-wide: Most expanded thyroid clonotypes above 0.001 also appeared in blood.

It was considered stable Graves' hyperthyroidism when ophthalmopathy did not progress within 18 months. Diagnoses used clinical symptoms, serum thyroxine and TRAb, thyroid ultrasound and orbital computed tomography. The V gene lost 0 bases and the J gene lost 10 bases, with 7 bases spanning the gap. Germline CDR1 and CDR2: DFQATT and SNEGSKA (reference sequence). This CDR3 spans 11 amino acids. Amplification of TCR beta CDR3 regions used RNA as the template. First-round RT-PCR of the TCR CDR3 relied on the HTBI primer set. One entry per CDR3 protein results from TCRdb running MiXCR on the multiplex PCR reads. The sample lists hundreds of thousands of distinct CDR3 sequences; 15% to 20% were seen once. Comment on this clonotype: Its antigen is not known.

This sequence joins TRBV20-1 and TRBJ1-3, with D uncertain. The sequence derives from a woman in her twenties or thirties with Graves' hyperthyroidism. The sequenced sample was blood. CDR3 in amino acids: CSAREKSTIYF. CDR3 coding DNA: TGCAGTGCTAGAGAGAAGTCTACCATATATTTT.